This T cell receptor (beta chain) originates from a study of blood T cell repertoires in COVID-19. This table comes from immunoSEQ multiplex PCR, and its TCRdb copy is limited to in-frame clones, with some not included. The sample carries 200,000 to 250,000 clones, 82% recorded once. V dropped 7 bases and J dropped 6 bases, with 12 bases sitting between them. The CDR3 is 13 amino acids. Germline V gives CDR1 SEHNR, CDR2 FQNEAQ (reference sequence). Sequences were obtained from peripheral blood. The V call is TRBV7-9, the J call TRBJ1-4; maybe TRBD1 (6 bases). This receptor was obtained from a woman in her forties with acute or convalescent COVID-19. The CDR3 loop reads CASTPTGDEKLFF. In DNA, the CDR3 is TGTGCCAGCACCCCGACAGGCGATGAAAAACTGTTTTTT.